The T cell receptor (beta chain) under discussion was sequenced for a study of cytomegalovirus exposure and HLA in healthy donors. About the research overall: T cells numbering about 179 million yielded 117 million unique TCR beta sequences in an earlier analysis. Regarding the study as a whole: When analyzed later, a missense DCLRE1C variant was found to be linked to TCR beta V- and J-gene trimming.

PCR amplification relied on 60 Vbeta primers (plus 13 Jbeta primers). TCRdb's table, derived via immunoSEQ multiplex PCR, lists solely in-frame clones and lacks some. The sample has around 30,000 clones, 87% seen once; the top ten hold around 3%. As to this clone: Its antigen is unidentified.

This CDR3 region has 16 residues. Germline CDR1 and CDR2: LNHDA and SQIVND (reference sequence). Trimming shortened V by 4 bases and J by 5 bases, and 19 bases separated the two germline ends. Sample: PBMCs. The chain recombines TRBV19 with TRBJ2-3, with a possible D match to TRBD2 (6 bases). The sequence came from a boy under 18 in good health and CMV-seronegative. CDR3 in amino acids: CASSKPGGRSGDTQYF. The CDR3 bases are TGTGCCAGTAGTAAACCCGGGGGACGGAGTGGAGATACGCAGTATTTT.